The present entry profiles one TCR beta chain with its context. What it recognizes is unknown. This specimen comes from a study of T cell responses to AZD1222 COVID-19 vaccine. Regarding the study as a whole: Along spike, vaccine-associated CD4 TCRs were found throughout, with dominance at 160-218 and 743-854.

V lost 1 base to trimming and J lost 6 bases; unmatched junction nucleotides: 11. Germline V gives CDR1 SGDLS, CDR2 YYNGEE. The length of the CDR3 is 16 residues. TCRdb keeps only in-frame clones here, not all; method: immunoSEQ multiplex PCR. Of 95,000 to 150,000 clones in the sample, around 92% were seen once. This receptor was taken from an adult in good health. The gene calls are TRBV9 and TRBJ2-3; 7 bases are shared with TRBD2. The specimen was peripheral blood, collected on day 0 of AZD1222 vaccination. CDR3 region: CASSVKFQRGYDTQYF. In nucleotides, the CDR3 is TGTGCCAGCAGCGTAAAATTCCAGCGGGGCTACGATACGCAGTATTTT.